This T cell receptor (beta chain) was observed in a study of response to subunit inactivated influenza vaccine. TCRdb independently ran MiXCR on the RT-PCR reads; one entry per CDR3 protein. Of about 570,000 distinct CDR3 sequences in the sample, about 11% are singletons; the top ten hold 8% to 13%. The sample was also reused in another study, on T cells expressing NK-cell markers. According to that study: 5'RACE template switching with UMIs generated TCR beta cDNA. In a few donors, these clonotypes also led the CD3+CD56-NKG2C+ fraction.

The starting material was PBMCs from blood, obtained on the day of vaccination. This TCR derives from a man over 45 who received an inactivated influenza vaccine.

The DNA for the CDR3 is TGTGCCAGCAGTTTCCTGACAGGGGTCGCCTACGAGCAGTACTTC. This gives the protein CASSFLTGVAYEQYF. This chain links TRBV27 with TRBJ2-7, with 8 bases matching TRBD1. This CDR3 contains 15 residues. V shed 3 bases, J shed 2 bases, and the junction held 6 bases outside the gene matches. Germline V gives CDR1 MNHEY, CDR2 SMNVEV (reference sequence).